These T cell receptor beta chains were read from a single sample in a study of regulatory T cells in long-lasting Graves disease. Each CDR3 protein is one row after TCRdb ran MiXCR on the multiplex PCR reads. Seen here are 430,000 or so distinct CDR3 sequences, 20% to 25% observed once, and the top ten hold roughly 13%. Sample: peripheral blood mononuclear cells (PBMCs), taken when the disease was refractory, from a patient treated with antithyroid drugs. Source of these receptors: a female donor with Graves disease. CDR3s include the opening cysteine and the closing phenylalanine or tryptophan. A D gene is named only where the DNA matches it firmly. The size of a clone is reported for some rows only, either as once, few or many, or as a class for expanded clones.

D: TRBD2
J: TRBJ2-5
size: NA
V: TRBV20-1
DNA: TGCAGTGCTGGGGGGGACGGACTCCAAGAGACCCAGTACTTC
CDR3: CSAGGDGLQETQYF

D: NA
J: TRBJ1-1
size: few
V: TRBV3-1
DNA: TGTGCCAGCAGCCAACCACAGGGTTTCACTGAAGCTTTCTTT
CDR3: CASSQPQGFTEAFF

D: NA
J: TRBJ1-5
size: many
V: TRBV15
DNA: TGTGCCACCAGCAAAAACCTTGGACAGTATAGCAATCAGCCCCAGCATTTT
CDR3: CATSKNLGQYSNQPQHF

D: TRBD2
J: TRBJ2-7
size: few
V: TRBV7-8
DNA: TGTGCCAGCAGCGGGCCCGGGACTAGCGGGAGAGTCTCCTACGAGCAGTACTTC
CDR3: CASSGPGTSGRVSYEQYF

D: NA
J: TRBJ1-3
size: few
V: TRBV12-3/TRBV12-4
DNA: TGTGCCAGCAGGCCCATGGACTCTGGAAACACCATATATTTT
CDR3: CASRPMDSGNTIYF

D: NA
J: TRBJ2-3
size: few
V: TRBV12-3/TRBV12-4
DNA: TGTGCCAGCAGTTTTCGTGGGAGCACAGATACGCAGTATTTT
CDR3: CASSFRGSTDTQYF

D: NA
J: TRBJ1-1
size: few
V: TRBV9
DNA: TGTGCCAGCAGCGCTCAGACAGGAGTGAACACTGAAGCTTTCTTT
CDR3: CASSAQTGVNTEAFF

D: NA
J: TRBJ2-1
size: NA
V: TRBV27
DNA: TGTGCCAGCAGTTTGTCTTTGGCGGGGAGGCGGGCGTACAATGAGCAGTTCTTC
CDR3: CASSLSLAGRRAYNEQFF

D: TRBD1
J: TRBJ2-7
size: few
V: TRBV5-1
DNA: TGCGCCAGCAGCAGCTCCGGGACAGTAGCCTACGAGCAGTACTTC
CDR3: CASSSSGTVAYEQYF

D: NA
J: TRBJ2-7
size: few
V: TRBV6-1
DNA: TGTGCCAGCAGTGTCTACAGGGTTGCCTACGAGCAGTACTTC
CDR3: CASSVYRVAYEQYF

D: NA
J: TRBJ2-7
size: NA
V: TRBV4-1
DNA: TGCGCCAGCAGCCAAGAGCCCCTGGGGTACGAGCAGTACTTC
CDR3: CASSQEPLGYEQYF

D: NA
J: TRBJ1-2
size: NA
V: TRBV7-9
DNA: TGTGCCAGCAGCTGGACAAAAATTACAAACTATGGCTACACCTTC
CDR3: CASSWTKITNYGYTF

D: NA
J: TRBJ2-2
size: few
V: TRBV30
DNA: TGTGCCTGGAAGGGGTCGAACACCGGGGAGCTGTTTTTT
CDR3: CAWKGSNTGELFF

D: NA
J: TRBJ2-2
size: many
V: TRBV28
DNA: TGTGCCAGCAGTTTCCCCCATCATCGGGGCGGGGAGCTGTTTTTT
CDR3: CASSFPHHRGGELFF

D: TRBD2
J: TRBJ2-2
size: NA
V: TRBV18
DNA: TGTGCCAGCTCACCAGTGGTAGCGGGTTCCGGGGAGCTGTTTTTT
CDR3: CASSPVVAGSGELFF

D: TRBD1
J: TRBJ1-5
size: NA
V: TRBV6-1
DNA: TGTGCCAGCAGTGTGACGGGACAGGGAATTCAGCCCCGGCATTTT
CDR3: CASSVTGQGIQPRHF

D: NA
J: TRBJ1-1
size: once
V: TRBV19
DNA: TGTGCCAGTATGAGGGGCGGGAGGGCTGAAGCTTTCTTT
CDR3: CASMRGGRAEAFF

D: NA
J: TRBJ2-7
size: few
V: TRBV18
DNA: TGTGCCAGCTCACCTCAGCATGGACAGCAAAGTGGCGAGCAGTACTTC
CDR3: CASSPQHGQQSGEQYF

D: NA
J: TRBJ1-5
size: many
V: TRBV7-3
DNA: TGTGCCAGCAGCTTAAGAACAGGGTTAACGGTCCATCAGCCCCAGCATTTT
CDR3: CASSLRTGLTVHQPQHF

D: TRBD2
J: TRBJ2-1
size: NA
V: TRBV24-1
DNA: TGTGCCACCAGTGACCCTAAAGCGGGAGGAAGCAATGAGCAGTTCTTC
CDR3: CATSDPKAGGSNEQFF

D: NA
J: TRBJ2-7
size: many
V: TRBV7-9
DNA: TGTGCCAGCAGCTTAGTATCCGGGTTCGTCGACGAGCAGTACTTC
CDR3: CASSLVSGFVDEQYF

D: TRBD2
J: TRBJ2-2
size: NA
V: TRBV18
DNA: TGTGCCAGCTCACCTACTGCGGGAGTGAGCACCGGGGAGCTGTTTTTT
CDR3: CASSPTAGVSTGELFF